The entry that follows covers one T cell receptor beta chain sequence. Some clones are missing from TCRdb's copy, which holds only in-frame ones; the method was immunoSEQ multiplex PCR. The table lists 52,000 or so clones, 75% to 90% of them singletons. The record originates from a study of T cell responses to AZD1222 COVID-19 vaccine. Germline V CDR1 and CDR2: SGHAT, FQNNGV. The V end lost 6 bases, the J end lost 3 bases, and 15 bases lay between the germline ends. The CDR3 totals 15 residues. V and J are TRBV11-2 and TRBJ2-1; D is perhaps TRBD1 or TRBD2 (6 bases each). The source material was peripheral blood, sampled on day 0 of MenACWY control vaccination. The TCR was taken from an adult in good health. CDR3: CASRPVRGHYNEQFF. In DNA, the CDR3 is TGTGCCAGCAGGCCCGTTCGGGGGCACTACAATGAGCAGTTCTTC.